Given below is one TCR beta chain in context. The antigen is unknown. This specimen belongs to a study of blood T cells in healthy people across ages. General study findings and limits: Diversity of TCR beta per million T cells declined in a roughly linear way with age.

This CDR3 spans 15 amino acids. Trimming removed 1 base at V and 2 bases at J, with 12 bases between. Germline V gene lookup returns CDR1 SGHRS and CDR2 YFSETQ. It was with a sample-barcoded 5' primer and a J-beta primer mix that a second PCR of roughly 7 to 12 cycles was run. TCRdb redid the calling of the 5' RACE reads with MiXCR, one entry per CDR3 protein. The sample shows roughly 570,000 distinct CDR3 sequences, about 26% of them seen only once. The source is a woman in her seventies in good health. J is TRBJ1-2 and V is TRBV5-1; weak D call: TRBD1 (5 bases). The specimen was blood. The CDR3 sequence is CASSLFLGPNYGYTF. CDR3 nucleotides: TGCGCCAGCAGCTTGTTTCTGGGGCCCAACTATGGCTACACCTTC.